This TCR beta chain emerged from a study of T cells after yellow fever vaccination. TCRdb processed the 5' RACE reads anew with MiXCR; each CDR3 protein has one entry. The sample carries about 46,000 distinct CDR3 sequences, 5% to 8% recorded once. The sample holds a few counts of this clonotype. The V gene end was trimmed by 4 bases and the J gene end by 2 bases; junction bases not matched to a gene: 13. The CDR3 is 18 amino acids. The germline gives CDR1 SGHVS, CDR2 FNYEAQ. Source: PBMCs, either bulk or a sorted T-cell subset (CD4+, CD8+, memory, or dextramer-sorted; not recorded which), taken 45 days after the yellow fever booster vaccination. The clonotype was recovered from a man in his thirties or forties who received the YFV17D yellow fever vaccine. V gene TRBV7-6 combines with J gene TRBJ2-3; 9 bases agree with TRBD2. The CDR3 DNA is TGTGCCAGCAGCTCGACTAGCGGAGACTTCAAATACACAGATACGCAGTATTTT. This encodes CASSSTSGDFKYTDTQYF.